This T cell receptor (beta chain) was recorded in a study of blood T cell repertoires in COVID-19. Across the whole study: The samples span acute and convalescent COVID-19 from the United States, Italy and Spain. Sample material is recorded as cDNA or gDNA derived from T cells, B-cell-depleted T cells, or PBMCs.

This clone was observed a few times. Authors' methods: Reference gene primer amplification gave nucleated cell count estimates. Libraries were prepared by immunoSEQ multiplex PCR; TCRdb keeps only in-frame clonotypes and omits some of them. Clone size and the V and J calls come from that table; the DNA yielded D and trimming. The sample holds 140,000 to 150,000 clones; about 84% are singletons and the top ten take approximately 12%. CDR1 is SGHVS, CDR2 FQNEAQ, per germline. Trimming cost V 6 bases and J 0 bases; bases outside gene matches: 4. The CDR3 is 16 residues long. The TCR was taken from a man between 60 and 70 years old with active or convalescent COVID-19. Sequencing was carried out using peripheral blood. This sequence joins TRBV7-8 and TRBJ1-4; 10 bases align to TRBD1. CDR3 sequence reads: CASRRDRGATNEKLFF. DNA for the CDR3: TGTGCCAGCAGGAGGGACAGGGGTGCAACTAATGAAAAACTGTTTTTT.